This TCR beta chain originates from a study of T cell repertoires in cytomegalovirus infection. Study-level points and caveats: The study found HLA-C-restricted CMV-specific TCR beta clonotypes dominating the ex vivo response. The cumulative frequency of public TCR beta families distinguished individuals who carried CMV together with the relevant HLA.

Germline CDR1 SEHNR, CDR2 FQNEAQ (reference sequence). V lost 3 bases, J lost 8 bases, and 14 bases lay in between. This CDR3 contains 14 residues. One entry per CDR3 protein results from TCRdb running MiXCR on the reads. The data contain under 95,000 distinct CDR3 sequences, about 44% of them singletons. Turning to this clonotype: Its specificity is not known.

This sequence originates from a human donor in good health (CMV status not recorded). Some clones in this sample may be carry-over from other donors' samples. This rearrangement joins TRBV7-9 to TRBJ2-1; a possible D gene is TRBD1 (6 bases). The sequenced sample was CD8+ T cells from cultured PBMCs, obtained from culture after CMV antigen stimulation. The CDR3 sequence: CASSLFQGIDEQFF. The CDR3 DNA is TGTGCCAGCAGCTTGTTTCAGGGGATCGATGAGCAGTTCTTC.